What follows are 32 T cell receptor beta chains derived from one specimen sequenced in a study of Ad26.COV2.S vaccination and SARS-CoV-2 variants (dated by TCRdb to the early 2020s). The treatment or condition label corresponds to: around 19 received Ad26.COV2.S at low or high dose, single or two shots; 5 received placebo; per-sample allocation not given. For vaccine and placebo recipients, repertoires were sequenced using samples collected on day 63 after the first injection. Library construction relied on the immunoSEQ multiplex PCR assay. Held by TCRdb, this immuneACCESS table contains in-frame sequences only and omits some clones. Under half of the omission traces to an unresolved V gene where checked; the cause of the rest is unknown. This sample lists 400,000 to 500,000 clones; roughly 87% were detected once. Clones ranked in the top ten supply over 2.5% of the sample. The sequencing used peripheral blood, collected in a trial of Ad26.COV2.S vaccine versus placebo. The source is a person between 18 and 65 years old who received the Ad26.COV2.S COVID-19 vaccine or a placebo.

This chain joins TRBV7-9 and TRBJ2-4, with D possibly TRBD2 on 6 matching bases. Germline CDR1 reads SEHNR; CDR2 reads FQNEAQ (reference sequence). The CDR3 consists of 15 residues. V shed 0 bases and J shed 3 bases, with 9 bases lying between them. The CDR3 sequence is CASSLAGTYKNIQYF. The DNA for the CDR3 is TGTGCCAGCAGCTTAGCCGGGACTTACAAAAACATTCAGTACTTC. The full variable domain, rest sourced from reference TRBV7-9 and TRBJ2-4, is DTGVSQNPRHKITKRGQNVTFRCDPISEHNRLYWYRQTLGQGPEFLTYFQNEAQLEKSRLLSDRFSAERPKGSFSTLEIQRTEQGDSAMYLCASSLAGTYKNIQYFGAGTRLSVL.

The chain uses TRBV15 and TRBJ2-3; either TRBD1 or TRBD2 may supply D (5 bases each). The CDR3 is 15 amino acids. The germline gives CDR1 LNHNV, CDR2 YYDKDF (reference sequence). V was trimmed by 1 base and J by 6 bases, leaving 14 bases between them. CDR3 DNA sequence: TGTGCCACCAGCAGAGCTCCAGGAGAGGGGGATACGCAGTATTTT. Translating gives CATSRAPGEGDTQYF.

V usage is TRBV7-3 and J usage is TRBJ2-2; the match to TRBD2 covers 12 bases. J gave up 8 bases and V 5 bases, and 12 bases lay outside the gene matches. The length of the CDR3 is 17 residues. Germline-derived CDR1 and CDR2 are SGHTA and FQGTGA. CDR3 DNA: TGTGCCAGCAGCCCCTGGACTAGCGGGAAGACCGGAGGGGAGCTGTTTTTT. Its translation is CASSPWTSGKTGGELFF. The full variable domain, completed using reference TRBV7-3 and TRBJ2-2, is GAGVSQTPSNKVTEKGKYVELRCDPISGHTALYWYRQSLGQGPEFLIYFQGTGAADDSGLPNDRFFAVRPEGSVSTLKIQRTERGDSAVYLCASSPWTSGKTGGELFFGEGSRLTVL.

The rearrangement links TRBV24-1 to TRBJ1-5, with D perhaps matching TRBD1 (5 bases). V lost 7 bases and J 4 bases, leaving 16 bases between the germline ends. This CDR3 is built from 15 residues. Germline CDR1 reads KGHDR; CDR2 reads SFDVKD. This CDR3 reads CATSASGRLNQPQHF. The CDR3 DNA is TGTGCCACCAGCGCCTCGGGACGTCTAAATCAGCCCCAGCATTTT.

V gene TRBV5-1 combines with J gene TRBJ2-5, with D perhaps TRBD2 (6 bases). From germline, CDR1 is SGHRS and CDR2 YFSETQ. This CDR3 is built from 14 residues. V was clipped by 3 bases and J by 5 bases, with 14 bases between them. This CDR3 is CASSSLLAEETQYF. As DNA, the CDR3 is TGCGCCAGCAGCTCCTTGTTAGCGGAGGAGACCCAGTACTTC. The full variable domain, completed using reference TRBV5-1 and TRBJ2-5, is KAGVTQTPRYLIKTRGQQVTLSCSPISGHRSVSWYQQTPGQGLQFLFEYFSETQRNKGNFPGRFSGRQFSNSRSEMNVSTLELGDSALYLCASSSLLAEETQYFGPGTRLLVL.

This clone has a single count. J is TRBJ1-5 and V is TRBV27; TRBD1 agrees at 7 bases. V lost 4 bases and J lost 7; bases outside the gene matches: 7. Germline-derived CDR1 and CDR2 are MNHEY and SMNVEV (reference sequence). This CDR3 is built from 14 residues. This CDR3 reads CASSWTGSAQPQHF. DNA of the CDR3: TGTGCCAGCAGTTGGACAGGTTCTGCCCAGCCCCAGCATTTT.

This clone was picked up one time. CDR3 in DNA: TGTGCCAGCAGTGAAATTATAGGCTACGAGCAGTACTTC. It translates to CASSEIIGYEQYF. The chain is built from TRBV6-1 and TRBJ2-7; D gene ambiguous. This CDR3 has 13 residues. Per germline, CDR1 MNHNS and CDR2 SASEGT. V lost 2 bases to trimming and J lost 3 bases, with 8 bases between them.

This clone was seen a handful of times. The gene calls are TRBV18 and TRBJ1-6; D not resolved. With 3 bases removed from V and 0 bases from J, the gap between germline ends came to 12 bases. The CDR3 length is 17 residues. The germline CDR1 and CDR2 sequences are KGHSH and LQKENI. For the CDR3, the DNA is TGTGCCAGCTCACCCAATGACCTCCGCTCCTATAATTCACCCCTCCACTTT. Translating it yields CASSPNDLRSYNSPLHF.

In DNA form, the CDR3 reads TGTGCCAGCAGTTACCCCCCTACAGGGAGGATTGACACTGAAGCTTTCTTT. This encodes CASSYPPTGRIDTEAFF. The chain employs TRBV6-2 or TRBV6-3 and TRBJ1-1, with TRBD1 as a possible D gene (6 bases). The CDR3 is made up of 17 amino acids. Germline CDR1 and CDR2: MNHEY and SVGEGT. Trimming removed 2 bases at V and 3 bases at J, with 19 bases between.

The rearrangement uses TRBV4-2 and TRBJ2-5; a weak D match, TRBD1 (8 bases). Germline loops: CDR1 LGHNA, CDR2 YNFKEQ. The CDR3 is 16 residues long. The V and J ends lost 4 bases and 5 bases respectively, with 20 bases between them. The CDR3 loop is CASSPRLTGEGETQYF. As DNA, the CDR3 is TGTGCCAGCAGCCCAAGACTGACAGGGGAGGGGGAGACCCAGTACTTC.

The chain is built from TRBV11-2 and TRBJ1-3, with a possible D match to TRBD1 (6 bases). Germline CDR1 and CDR2: SGHAT and FQNNGV. CDR3 length: 18 amino acids. V shed 4 bases and J shed 0 bases, with 19 bases lying between them. The CDR3 DNA follows: TGTGCCAGCAGCTCTCCCGATCACGACAGGAGCTCTGGAAACACCATATATTTT. This sequence encodes CASSSPDHDRSSGNTIYF.

This chain connects TRBV11-1 to TRBJ2-7, with 9 nucleotides matching TRBD1. V was pared by 5 bases and J by 5 bases, with 4 bases of the junction left unmatched. The CDR3 has 13 amino acids. Germline values: CDR1 SGHAT, CDR2 FQDESV (reference sequence). CDR3 sequence (DNA): TGTGCCAGCAGCCGGGACAGGGCCAACGAGCAGTACTTC. This encodes CASSRDRANEQYF.

The genes are TRBV5-1 and TRBJ2-7; the D gene is possibly TRBD2 (6 bases). The CDR3 extends over 16 amino acids. The germline V gene has CDR1 SGHRS and CDR2 YFSETQ. V lost 3 bases, J lost 0 bases, and 16 bases lay in between. The chain's CDR3 is CASSSAGRGPSYEQYF. The DNA for the CDR3 is TGCGCCAGCAGCTCTGCGGGAAGAGGACCCTCCTACGAGCAGTACTTC.

The chain carries TRBV5-1 and TRBJ2-7; weak D call: TRBD1 (6 bases). CDR1 and CDR2 (germline): SGHRS, YFSETQ. There are 14 residues in the CDR3. V lost 2 bases, J lost 6 bases, and 15 bases lay in between. The CDR3 DNA reads TGCGCCAGCAGCTTCGGACAGCTTACGGTCGAGCAGTACTTC. Translated, it gives CASSFGQLTVEQYF.

This clone was counted between two and nine times. J is TRBJ1-3 and V is TRBV9; D is possibly TRBD1 (6 bases). The CDR3 totals 13 residues. Looked up from germline, CDR1 is SGDLS and CDR2 is YYNGEE. Trimming stripped 3 bases from V and 3 bases from J, with 7 bases between. The CDR3 loop reads CASSDRVGNTIYF. DNA of the CDR3: TGTGCCAGCAGCGACAGGGTTGGAAACACCATATATTTT.

This chain links TRBV4-1 with TRBJ1-5; D is unclear. From germline, CDR1 is MGHRA and CDR2 YSYEKL. The CDR3 runs 19 residues. Trimming left V 1 base short and J 0 bases short, with 19 bases between. The CDR3 sequence is CASSQGTGRLLYSNQPQHF. Written as DNA, the CDR3 is TGCGCCAGCAGCCAAGGGACGGGCCGACTACTATATAGCAATCAGCCCCAGCATTTT.

The gene calls are TRBV9 and TRBJ2-5; tentatively, D is TRBD1 or TRBD2 (5 bases each). V gave up 3 bases and J gave up 1 base, with 10 bases separating them. The length of the CDR3 is 14 residues. The germline V gene has CDR1 SGDLS and CDR2 YYNGEE. The CDR3 spells CASSDKGTQETQYF. DNA of the CDR3: TGTGCCAGCAGCGATAAGGGGACCCAAGAGACCCAGTACTTC.

This clone has only one observation. V and J are TRBV27 and TRBJ2-6; possible D gene TRBD2, 5 bases. CDR1 is MNHEY and CDR2 is SMNVEV in the germline V gene (reference sequence). V lost 6 bases and J 4 bases, leaving 10 bases between the germline ends. The CDR3 runs 14 residues. CDR3 region: CASSKVAGANVLTF. The DNA for the CDR3 is TGTGCCAGCAGCAAAGTAGCGGGGGCCAACGTCCTGACTTTC.

This clone was counted a single time. CDR3 bases: TGTGCTAGTGGTTCCGGGGGACTAGCGGGTTACTTGCTGGATACGCAGTATTTT. Encoded protein: CASGSGGLAGYLLDTQYF. The chain couples TRBV12-5 to TRBJ2-3, with TRBD2 identical over 12 bases. Germline CDR1 LGHNT, CDR2 FRNRAP. There are 18 residues in the CDR3. Unmatched junction bases numbered 14, after V lost 4 bases and J lost 6 bases.

This rearrangement joins TRBV6-5 to TRBJ1-3, with D hard to call. The germline CDR1 and CDR2 sequences are MNHEY and SVGAGI. V gave up 7 bases and J gave up 3 bases, with 13 bases separating them. This CDR3 region has 14 residues. The CDR3 DNA reads TGTGCCAGCACAAAAGACCCCGGTGGAAACACCATATATTTT. Translated, it gives CASTKDPGGNTIYF.

V gene TRBV3-1 (or the pseudogene TRBV3-2) combines with J gene TRBJ2-2; TRBD2 aligns across 12 bases. V shed 4 bases, J shed 4 bases, and the junction held 7 bases outside the gene matches. From germline, CDR1 is LGHDT and CDR2 YNNKEL (reference sequence). This CDR3 comprises 17 residues. In nucleotides, the CDR3 is TGTGCCAGCAGCCGAACCGGGACTAGCGGGCCCACCGGGGAGCTGTTTTTT. It translates to CASSRTGTSGPTGELFF.

This chain links TRBV3-1 (or the pseudogene TRBV3-2) with TRBJ1-1; D unresolved. V lost 4 bases to trimming and J lost 12 bases, with 18 bases between them. The CDR3 consists of 13 residues. Germline CDR1 and CDR2: LGHDT and YNNKEL (reference sequence). CDR3: CASSPTSGGSTFF. The CDR3 nucleotides are TGTGCCAGCAGCCCTACATCAGGCGGATCTACTTTCTTT.

The chain is built from TRBV29-1 and TRBJ1-2; D unresolved. Germline V gene sequence: CDR1 SQVTM, CDR2 ANQGSEA. The V and J ends lost 1 base and 1 base respectively, with 7 bases between them. The CDR3 contains 13 residues. In DNA form, the CDR3 reads TGCAGCGTTGAAGGGTATGATAACTATGGCTACACCTTC. This translates into CSVEGYDNYGYTF.

On this clone: One end of the junction varies from germline; a read error may be responsible. The rearrangement links TRBV30 to TRBJ2-1; D gene uncertain. Per germline, CDR1 GTSNPN and CDR2 SVGIG (reference sequence). The CDR3 extends over 13 amino acids. The CDR3: CAWSAGFSRRGIF. The DNA for the CDR3 is TGTGCCTGGAGTGCGGGCTTCTCCCGCCGCGGAATCTTC.

This rearrangement joins TRBV27 to TRBJ2-1; D remains unclear. This CDR3 spans 16 amino acids. CDR1 and CDR2 (germline): MNHEY, SMNVEV (reference sequence). V lost 5 bases and J 10 bases, leaving 24 bases between the germline ends. For the CDR3, the DNA is TGTGCCAGCAGTCATCCTACCGGGCGCCTGGGGTTAGAGCAGTTCTTC. This gives the protein CASSHPTGRLGLEQFF.

In this sample, this clone turned up a few times. The chain links TRBV19 to TRBJ2-1; D gene unclear. Trimming removed 10 bases from V and 5 bases from J, with 15 bases in between. Germline CDR1 LNHDA, CDR2 SQIVND (reference sequence). The CDR3 runs 13 residues. The CDR3 loop is CAIRGRAHNEQFF. CDR3 DNA sequence: TGTGCCATCAGAGGTCGAGCCCACAATGAGCAGTTCTTC.

The V gene is TRBV4-2, the J gene TRBJ2-2, with D possibly TRBD2 on 6 matching bases. Trimming took off 3 bases at V and 0 bases at J, with 14 bases between the two ends. CDR3 length: 17 residues. Germline CDR1 LGHNA, CDR2 YNFKEQ. The CDR3 DNA sequence: TGTGCCAGCAGCCATGGGAGGAACAACGCGAACACCGGGGAGCTGTTTTTT. Amino acid sequence: CASSHGRNNANTGELFF.

The chain recombines TRBV2 with TRBJ2-1; D might be TRBD2 (6 bases). The V and J ends lost 7 bases and 7 bases respectively, with 11 bases between them. Germline loops: CDR1 SNHLY, CDR2 FYNNEI. The CDR3 contains 12 residues. The CDR3 sequence is CASKGLLNEQFF. CDR3 nucleotide sequence: TGTGCCAGCAAGGGACTCCTTAATGAGCAGTTCTTC.

This clone was seen just once. The chain uses TRBV19 and TRBJ2-3; TRBD2 aligns across 8 bases. Trimming took 6 bases from V and 2 from J; bases not matched to a gene: 10. Germline CDR1 and CDR2: LNHDA and SQIVND (reference sequence). The CDR3 has 16 residues. The CDR3 is CASRSGGGVYTDTQYF. Here the CDR3 DNA reads TGTGCCAGTAGGTCGGGAGGGGGGGTCTACACAGATACGCAGTATTTT.

The chain joins TRBV5-6 to TRBJ2-5; 9 bases match TRBD2. This CDR3 region has 14 residues. V gave up 3 bases and J gave up 4 bases; unmatched junction bases: 4. Germline V CDR1 and CDR2: SGHDT, YYEEEE. CDR3 in amino acids: CASSWAGGAETQYF. In DNA, the CDR3 is TGTGCCAGCAGCTGGGCGGGAGGGGCAGAGACCCAGTACTTC.

This chain links TRBV5-1 with TRBJ1-1, with 7 bases that match TRBD1. Germline CDR1 and CDR2: SGHRS and YFSETQ. CDR3 size: 14 residues. V lost 1 base and J lost 1; bases outside the gene matches: 1. The chain's CDR3 is CASSLYRGNTEAFF. The CDR3 DNA follows: TGCGCCAGCAGCTTGTACAGGGGGAACACTGAAGCTTTCTTT.

The chain uses TRBV6-5 and TRBJ1-1; D is ambiguous. This CDR3 region has 12 residues. The V and J ends lost 9 bases and 3 bases respectively, with 11 bases between them. Germline CDR1 reads MNHEY; CDR2 reads SVGAGI. This chain's CDR3 is CASSRWDTEAFF. CDR3 coding DNA: TGTGCCAGTTCCCGGTGGGACACTGAAGCTTTCTTT.